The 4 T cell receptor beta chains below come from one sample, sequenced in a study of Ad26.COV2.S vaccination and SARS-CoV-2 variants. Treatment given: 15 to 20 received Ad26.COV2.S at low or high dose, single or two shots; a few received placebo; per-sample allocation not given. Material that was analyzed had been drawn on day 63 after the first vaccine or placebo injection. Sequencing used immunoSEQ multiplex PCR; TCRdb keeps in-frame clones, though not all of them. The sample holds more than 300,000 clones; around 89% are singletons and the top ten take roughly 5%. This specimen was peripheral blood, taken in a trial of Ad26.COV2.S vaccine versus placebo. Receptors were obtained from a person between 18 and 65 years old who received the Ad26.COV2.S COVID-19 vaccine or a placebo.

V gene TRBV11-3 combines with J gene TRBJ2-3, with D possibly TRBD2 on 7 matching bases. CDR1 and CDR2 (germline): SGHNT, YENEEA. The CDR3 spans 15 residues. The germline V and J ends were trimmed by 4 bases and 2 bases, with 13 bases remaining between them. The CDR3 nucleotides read TGTGCCAGCAGCTCAGAGGGGGGGTCCACAGATACGCAGTATTTT. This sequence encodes CASSSEGGSTDTQYF.

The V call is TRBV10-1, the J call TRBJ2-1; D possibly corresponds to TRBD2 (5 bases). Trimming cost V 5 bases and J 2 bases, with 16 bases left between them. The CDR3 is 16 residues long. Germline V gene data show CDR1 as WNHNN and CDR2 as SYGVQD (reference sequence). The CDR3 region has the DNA TGCGCCAGCAGTCTGAACGGGAATTCCCCCTACAATGAGCAGTTCTTC. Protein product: CASSLNGNSPYNEQFF.

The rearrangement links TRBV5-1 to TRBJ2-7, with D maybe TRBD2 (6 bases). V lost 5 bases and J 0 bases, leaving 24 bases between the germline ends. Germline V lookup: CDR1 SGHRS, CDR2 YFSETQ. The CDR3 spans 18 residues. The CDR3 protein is CASSFSLGRAGYSYEQYF. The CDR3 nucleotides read TGCGCCAGCAGTTTCTCCCTGGGGCGGGCGGGATACTCCTACGAGCAGTACTTC. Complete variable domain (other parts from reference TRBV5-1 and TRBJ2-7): KAGVTQTPRYLIKTRGQQVTLSCSPISGHRSVSWYQQTPGQGLQFLFEYFSETQRNKGNFPGRFSGRQFSNSRSEMNVSTLELGDSALYLCASSFSLGRAGYSYEQYFGPGTRLTVT.

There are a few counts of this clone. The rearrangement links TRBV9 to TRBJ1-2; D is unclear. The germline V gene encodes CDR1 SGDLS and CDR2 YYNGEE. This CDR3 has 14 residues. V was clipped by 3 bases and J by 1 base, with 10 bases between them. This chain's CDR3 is CASSGKGINYGYTF. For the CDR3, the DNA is TGTGCCAGCAGCGGAAAAGGGATTAACTATGGCTACACCTTC. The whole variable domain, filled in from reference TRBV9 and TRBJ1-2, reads DSGVTQTPKHLITATGQRVTLRCSPRSGDLSVYWYQQSLDQGLQFLIQYYNGEERAKGNILERFSAQQFPDLHSELNLSSLELGDSALYFCASSGKGINYGYTFGSGTRLTVV.